The clone carrying this T cell receptor beta chain was detected once. As yet, its antigen is unknown. This specimen comes from a study of OX40 agonist ivuxolimab in advanced cancers. Study details: Ivuxolimab, an antibody that agonizes OX40 (CD134), was administered to the patients. The mean age was about 61 years, ranging from about 23 to 79, with roughly four fifths of participants male. Findings and limits, study-wide: By week 6 at 0.1 to 3.0 mg/kg, blood CD4+ and CD8+ T cells had expanded clonally. Some patients who did not respond also had low normalized T-cell clonal expansion.

Some clones are missing from TCRdb's copy, which holds only in-frame ones; the method was immunoSEQ multiplex PCR. The table lists roughly 50,000 clones, approximately 88% of them singletons. CDR3 length equals 13 residues. The ends were cut back, 7 bases at V and 9 bases at J, with 16 bases in the middle. Per the germline V gene, CDR1 is MDHEN and CDR2 is SYDVKM. The receptor was isolated from an adult with an advanced solid tumor such as melanoma, head and neck, liver or kidney cancer. Sequenced material: CD4+ or CD8+ T cells sorted from blood, taken in a trial of the OX40 agonist ivuxolimab. V and J are TRBV28 and TRBJ1-5; tentative D call: TRBD1 (6 bases). The CDR3 is CASTGALQPPQHF. The DNA for the CDR3 is TGTGCCAGCACGGGGGCCCTTCAACCGCCCCAGCATTTT.